The present entry profiles one T cell receptor (beta chain) with its context. This record comes from a study of blood T cell repertoires in COVID-19. As for the study in general: The United States, Italy and Spain provided the acute and convalescent COVID-19 samples.

V was cut by 1 base and J by 0 bases, with 5 bases left in between. This CDR3 is built from 14 residues. Looked up from germline, CDR1 is SGHTA and CDR2 is FQGNSA. Measured with immunoSEQ multiplex PCR; TCRdb has only the in-frame clones, and not every one. The sample lists hundreds of thousands of clones; 87% were seen once. Sequencing was done on a sample of peripheral blood. The source is a woman aged 18-30 years who had recovered from COVID-19. This rearrangement joins TRBV7-2 to TRBJ2-3; D gene ambiguous. CDR3 nucleotide sequence: TGTGCCAGCAGCTTAGTCGCGAGCACAGATACGCAGTATTTT. Translated: CASSLVASTDTQYF.